This T cell receptor beta chain stems from a study of metastatic and nonmetastatic thyroid tumors. Study results and caveats: The study reportedly found significantly higher TCR beta diversity in malignant thyroid tumors than benign nodules, in blood and tumor.

Trimming removed 6 bases from V and 7 bases from J, with 10 bases in between. The CDR3 sequence is 12 residues long. Per the germline V gene, CDR1 is SGHAT and CDR2 is FQNNGV. Using MiXCR, TCRdb re-called clones from the PCR reads. Altogether fewer than 40,000 clones are present, less than 20% being singletons, with the ten largest covering 3.4%. This clone was found once. Its antigen is not identified. All patients were treatment-naive before thyroid surgery. This receptor was taken from a female donor with papillary thyroid cancer or a benign thyroid nodule (not recorded which). Some clones in this sample may be carry-over from other donors' samples. V and J are TRBV11-2 and TRBJ2-1; D assignment may be TRBD1 or TRBD2 (5 bases each). Sequencing used blood. In nucleotides, the CDR3 is TGTGCCAGCAGACTCGAGGGGAATGAGCAGTTCTTC. Protein product: CASRLEGNEQFF.